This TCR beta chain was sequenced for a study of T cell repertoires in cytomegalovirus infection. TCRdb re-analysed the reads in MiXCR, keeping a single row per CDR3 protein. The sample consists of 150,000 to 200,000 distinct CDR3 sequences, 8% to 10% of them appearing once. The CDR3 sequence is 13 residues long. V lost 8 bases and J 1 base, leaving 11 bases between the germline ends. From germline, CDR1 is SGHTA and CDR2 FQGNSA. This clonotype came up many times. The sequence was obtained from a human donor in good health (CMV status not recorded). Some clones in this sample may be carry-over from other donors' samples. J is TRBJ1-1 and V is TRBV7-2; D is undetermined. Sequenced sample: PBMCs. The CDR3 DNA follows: TGTGCCAGCCAAGATTCGCGGAACACTGAAGCTTTCTTT. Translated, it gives CASQDSRNTEAFF.